The clone carrying this TCR beta chain was found once. This sample is drawn from a study of CD8 T cells in Susac syndrome. Germline-derived CDR1 and CDR2 are MGHRA and YSYEKL. The CDR3 is made up of 16 amino acids. The V end was cut by 1 base, the J end by 6 bases, with 18 bases between. After extraction with the RNeasy kit, about 0.45 to 1 ug of the RNA was reverse transcribed using random hexamers. With immunoSEQ multiplex PCR, TCR beta CDR3 was amplified across 54 Vbeta and 13 Jbeta. TCRdb reprocessed the immunoSEQ multiplex PCR reads with MiXCR, giving one entry per CDR3 protein. Among approximately 130,000 distinct CDR3 sequences listed, about 90% were seen once. While CD8+ and CD4+ T cells were isolated negatively, TEMRA cells were enriched by FACS.

Sequencing used CD8+ T cells from PBMCs. The sequence was collected from a human donor with multiple sclerosis. The chain recombines TRBV4-1 with TRBJ1-2; no clear D. The CDR3 is CASSQGTENPGDGYTF. The CDR3 region has the DNA TGCGCCAGCAGCCAAGGGACGGAAAACCCGGGTGATGGCTACACCTTC.